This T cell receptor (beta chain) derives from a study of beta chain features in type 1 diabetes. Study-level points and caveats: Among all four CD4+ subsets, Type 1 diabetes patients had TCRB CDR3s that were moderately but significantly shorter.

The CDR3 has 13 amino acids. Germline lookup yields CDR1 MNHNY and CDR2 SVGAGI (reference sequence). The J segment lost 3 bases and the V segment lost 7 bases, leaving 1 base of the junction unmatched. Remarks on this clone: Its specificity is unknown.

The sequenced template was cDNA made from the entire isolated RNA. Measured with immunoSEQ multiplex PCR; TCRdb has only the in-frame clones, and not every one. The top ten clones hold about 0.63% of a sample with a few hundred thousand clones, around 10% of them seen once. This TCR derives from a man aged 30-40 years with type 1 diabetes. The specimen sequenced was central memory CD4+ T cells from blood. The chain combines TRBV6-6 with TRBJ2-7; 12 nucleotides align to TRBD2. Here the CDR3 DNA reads TGTGCCAGCAAGACTAGCGGGAGCTACGAGCAGTACTTC. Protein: CASKTSGSYEQYF.